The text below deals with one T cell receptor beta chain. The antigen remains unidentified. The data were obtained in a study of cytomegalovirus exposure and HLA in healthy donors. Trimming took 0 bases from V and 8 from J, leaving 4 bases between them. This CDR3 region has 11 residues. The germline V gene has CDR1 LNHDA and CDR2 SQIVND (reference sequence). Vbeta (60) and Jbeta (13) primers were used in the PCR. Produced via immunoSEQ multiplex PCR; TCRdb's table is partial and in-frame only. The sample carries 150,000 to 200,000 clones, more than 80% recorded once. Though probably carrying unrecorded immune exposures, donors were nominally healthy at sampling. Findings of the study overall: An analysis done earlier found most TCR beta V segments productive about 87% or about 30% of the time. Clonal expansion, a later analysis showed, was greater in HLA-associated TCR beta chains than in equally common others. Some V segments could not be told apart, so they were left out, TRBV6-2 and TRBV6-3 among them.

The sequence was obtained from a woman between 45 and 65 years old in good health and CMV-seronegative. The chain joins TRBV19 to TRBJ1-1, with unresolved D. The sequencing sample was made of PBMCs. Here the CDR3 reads CASSIDREAFF. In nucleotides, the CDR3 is TGTGCCAGTAGTATAGACAGGGAAGCTTTCTTT. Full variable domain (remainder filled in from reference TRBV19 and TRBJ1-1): DGGITQSPKYLFRKEGQNVTLSCEQNLNHDAMYWYRQDPGQGLRLIYYSQIVNDFQKGDIAEGYSVSREKKESFPLTVTSAQKNPTAFYLCASSIDREAFFGQGTRLTVV.